This TCR beta chain emerged from a study of monozygotic twins with cystic fibrosis. Study-level findings and limits: Unrelated CF individuals shared fewer identical clonotypes than monozygotic CF twins.

Comment on this clone: Its specificity is not known.

Here immunoSEQ multiplex PCR was the method, and the copy in TCRdb shows in-frame clones only, minus some. The sample consists of about 17,000 clones, approximately 96% of them appearing once. There are 13 residues in the CDR3. CDR1 and CDR2 from the germline V gene are SGHNT and YYREEE (reference sequence). V was pared by 3 bases and J by 0 bases, with 6 bases between. The genes are TRBV5-4 and TRBJ2-5; D not resolved. This receptor was taken from a girl aged 2-10 years with cystic fibrosis. Sample: blood. CDR3 coding DNA: TGTGCCAGCAGCTGGACCGACCAAGAGACCCAGTACTTC. Its protein product is CASSWTDQETQYF.